This T cell receptor beta chain stems from a study of human T cells and chemical hapten exposure. Trimming removed 8 bases from V and 6 bases from J, with 13 bases in between. The germline V gene has CDR1 ENHRY and CDR2 SYGVKD. The CDR3 runs 12 residues. The sample holds many counts of this clonotype. Time point specified: pre-sensitization, week 0. Treatment described: therapeutic diphenylcyclopropenone sensitization with weekly scalp DPC. TCRdb processed the RACE reads anew with MiXCR; each CDR3 protein has one entry. The sample includes 300,000 to 400,000 distinct CDR3 sequences, approximately 5% of them seen just once.

The sample was whole blood, taken in connection with sensitization to the hapten diphenylcyclopropenone (DPC). This sequence was found in a woman between 50 and 59 years old with alopecia areata. Some clones in this sample may be carry-over from other donors' samples. The chain joins TRBV10-3 to TRBJ1-2; D call uncertain. CDR3 nucleotide sequence: TGTGCCATCGGGTCGGGGATGGATGGCTACACCTTC. As protein: CAIGSGMDGYTF.